Following are 24 T cell receptor beta chains from one sample sequenced in a study of blood T cell repertoires in COVID-19. TCRdb's copy holds only in-frame clones and misses some; the assay was immunoSEQ multiplex PCR. The sample lists approximately 130,000 clones, 70% to 90% occurring once. Sequences were obtained from peripheral blood. These receptors were obtained from a human donor in a cohort sampled during active COVID-19.

The genes are TRBV5-8 and TRBJ2-7, with TRBD1 as a possible D gene (5 bases). The V end lost 4 bases, the J end lost 1 base, and 15 bases lay between the germline ends. CDR1 and CDR2 (germline): SGHTS, YDEGEE. The CDR3 consists of 15 residues. The CDR3 reads CASSILPAGSYEQYF. The CDR3 bases are TGTGCCAGCAGCATCCTACCGGCAGGGTCCTACGAGCAGTACTTC. The complete variable domain, with remaining parts taken from reference TRBV5-8 and TRBJ2-7, reads EAGVTQSPTHLIKTRGQQATLRCSPISGHTSVYWYQQALGLGLQFLLWYDEGEERNRGNFPPRFSGRQFPNYSSELNVNALELEDSALYLCASSILPAGSYEQYFGPGTRLTVT.

With respect to this clone: At one end, the junction sequence differs from germline, possibly due to a read error. CDR3 in DNA: TGTGCTAGCAGCCGGACCGGGACTAGCGGCCCCGGGGAGCTGTTTTTT. Translated, it gives CASSRTGTSGPGELFF. The chain couples TRBV7-7 to TRBJ2-2, with 11 bases fitting TRBD2. The CDR3 consists of 16 residues. Germline V CDR1 and CDR2: SSHAT, FNYEAQ (reference sequence). The entire variable domain, with the rest obtained from reference TRBV7-7 and TRBJ2-2, is as follows: GAGVSQSPRYKVTKRGQDVTLRCDPISSHATLYWYQQALGQGPEFLTYFNYEAQPDKSGLPSDRFSAERPEGSISTLTIQRTEQRDSAMYRCASSRTGTSGPGELFFGEGSRLTVL.

This clone showed up just once. The chain employs TRBV11-2 and TRBJ2-2; D unclear. CDR3 length: 14 amino acids. The V and J ends lost 2 bases and 2 bases respectively, with 6 bases between them. Per germline, CDR1 SGHAT and CDR2 FQNNGV. The CDR3 DNA is TGTGCCAGCAGCTTAATCCGTAACACCGGGGAGCTGTTTTTT. Translation: CASSLIRNTGELFF.

The V gene is TRBV29-1, the J gene TRBJ2-1; D is possibly TRBD2 (7 bases). The CDR3 extends over 12 amino acids. The ends were cut back, 4 bases at V and 8 bases at J, with 12 bases in the middle. Per the germline V gene, CDR1 is SQVTM and CDR2 is ANQGSEA. Here the CDR3 reads CSVAGGADEQFF. For the CDR3, the DNA is TGCAGCGTTGCGGGGGGCGCGGATGAGCAGTTCTTC.

This rearrangement joins TRBV6-1 to TRBJ2-7, with 10 bases identical to TRBD1. Germline values: CDR1 MNHNS, CDR2 SASEGT. The CDR3 has 16 residues. J lost 0 bases, V lost 2 bases, and 4 bases had no gene match. Here the CDR3 reads CASSEWGQGSSYEQYF. CDR3 DNA sequence: TGTGCCAGCAGTGAATGGGGACAGGGGAGCTCCTACGAGCAGTACTTC.

The rearrangement uses TRBV4-1 and TRBJ2-1; D might be TRBD2 (5 bases). The CDR3 extends over 14 amino acids. Per the germline V gene, CDR1 is MGHRA and CDR2 is YSYEKL. Trimming stripped 0 bases from V and 12 bases from J, with 15 bases between. The CDR3 loop is CASSQEILPRGQFF. CDR3 bases: TGCGCCAGCAGCCAAGAGATCCTACCTCGGGGGCAGTTCTTC.

CDR3 sequence (DNA): TGTGCCACCAGCAGAGACCTAGCGGGAGGGCCCGAGCAGTACTTC. As protein: CATSRDLAGGPEQYF. The chain couples TRBV15 to TRBJ2-7, with 12 bases lining up with TRBD2. The CDR3 contains 15 residues. Germline V gene sequence: CDR1 LNHNV, CDR2 YYDKDF (reference sequence). Trimming removed 0 bases from V and 6 bases from J; junction bases left unmatched: 3.

The chain employs TRBV19 and TRBJ1-2; D unresolved. CDR1 LNHDA and CDR2 SQIVND come from the germline V gene (reference sequence). The CDR3 runs to 13 residues. V was cut by 4 bases and J by 3 bases, with 9 bases left in between. The CDR3 nucleotides are TGTGCCAGTAGTAAAGCAACCCACTATGGCTACACCTTC. It encodes CASSKATHYGYTF. Variable domain in full (rest from reference TRBV19 and TRBJ1-2): DGGITQSPKYLFRKEGQNVTLSCEQNLNHDAMYWYRQDPGQGLRLIYYSQIVNDFQKGDIAEGYSVSREKKESFPLTVTSAQKNPTAFYLCASSKATHYGYTFGSGTRLTVV.

This rearrangement joins TRBV11-2 to TRBJ2-7; D gene uncertain. Germline V gene sequence: CDR1 SGHAT, CDR2 FQNNGV. The germline V and J ends were trimmed by 2 bases and 3 bases, with 14 bases remaining between them. The CDR3 consists of 15 residues. The CDR3 nucleotides read TGTGCCAGCAGCTTAAATCCTGAGGCAATCTACGAGCAGTACTTC. It translates to CASSLNPEAIYEQYF.

The J gene is TRBJ2-3, the V gene TRBV2; 9 nucleotides match TRBD2. V lost 2 bases and J lost 0; bases outside the gene matches: 18. This CDR3 has 21 amino acids. CDR1 is SNHLY and CDR2 is FYNNEI in the germline V gene. The CDR3 DNA is TGTGCCAGCAGTGAATGGTTATCCCTAGCGGGACGGGCCTCTAGCACAGATACGCAGTATTTT. As protein: CASSEWLSLAGRASSTDTQYF. The complete variable domain, with remaining parts taken from reference TRBV2 and TRBJ2-3, reads EPEVTQTPSHQVTQMGQEVILRCVPISNHLYFYWYRQILGQKVEFLVSFYNNEISEKSEIFDDQFSVERPDGSNFTLKIRSTKLEDSAMYFCASSEWLSLAGRASSTDTQYFGPGTRLTVL.

This sequence joins TRBV5-1 and TRBJ2-5; 16 bases map to TRBD2. Germline values: CDR1 SGHRS, CDR2 YFSETQ. There are 16 residues in the CDR3. J lost 5 bases, V lost 9 bases, and 10 bases had no gene match. The CDR3 DNA follows: TGCGCCACCACCTCCGGGACTAGCGGGGGGGCGGAGACCCAGTACTTC. It codes for CATTSGTSGGAETQYF.

V gene TRBV25-1 combines with J gene TRBJ1-2, with 10 bases matching TRBD1. Trimming took 4 bases from V and 7 from J; bases not matched to a gene: 6. The CDR3 runs 14 residues. Germline CDR1 MGHDK, CDR2 SYGVNS. The CDR3 coding sequence is TGTGCCAGCAGTGTAACCGGGACAGGGGTTGGCTACACCTTC. This sequence encodes CASSVTGTGVGYTF.

As DNA, the CDR3 is TGTGCCAGCAGCGCAACTAGCGGGGGGGCGTCGGATACGCAGTATTTT. Translated: CASSATSGGASDTQYF. J is TRBJ2-3 and V is TRBV9; 13 bases fit TRBD2. There are 16 residues in the CDR3. Germline V lookup: CDR1 SGDLS, CDR2 YYNGEE. With 3 bases clipped from V and 6 bases from J, the junction kept 7 bases outside the gene matches.

J is TRBJ1-6 and V is TRBV4-1; D call uncertain. V was shortened by 0 bases and J by 0 bases, with 12 bases between the two germline ends. The length of the CDR3 is 18 residues. Germline V gene data show CDR1 as MGHRA and CDR2 as YSYEKL. The CDR3 nucleotides are TGCGCCAGCAGCCAAGATATTTGGGCGAGCTCCTATAATTCACCCCTCCACTTT. This encodes CASSQDIWASSYNSPLHF.

This sequence joins TRBV6-5 and TRBJ2-1, with D perhaps TRBD2 (7 bases). The CDR3 is made up of 15 amino acids. Germline loops: CDR1 MNHEY, CDR2 SVGAGI. Deletions cut 6 bases from V and 2 bases from J, with 14 bases between. CDR3 nucleotides: TGTGCCAGCAGCCCCCGGGGGGCTACCTACAATGAGCAGTTCTTC. Translating gives CASSPRGATYNEQFF.

The V call is TRBV5-5, the J call TRBJ2-7, with TRBD2 as a possible D gene (5 bases). This CDR3 contains 16 residues. Germline CDR1 reads SGHKS; CDR2 reads YYEKEE (reference sequence). The V end lost 4 bases, the J end lost 0 bases, and 17 bases lay between the germline ends. CDR3: CASSPSSDLASYEQYF. The CDR3, as DNA: TGTGCCAGCAGCCCCAGTTCTGATCTAGCCTCCTACGAGCAGTACTTC.

This chain uses TRBV6-1 with TRBJ1-1, with D perhaps TRBD1 (5 bases). Per germline, CDR1 MNHNS and CDR2 SASEGT. Trimming shortened V by 2 bases and J by 1 base, and 11 bases separated the two germline ends. This CDR3 has 15 amino acids. CDR3: CASSELGGGNTEAFF. Here the CDR3 DNA reads TGTGCCAGCAGTGAATTGGGGGGAGGGAACACTGAAGCTTTCTTT.

This clone was counted once. The rearrangement joins TRBV7-9 to TRBJ2-7; perhaps TRBD2 as D (6 bases). Trimming removed 5 bases from V and 4 bases from J, with 18 bases in between. The CDR3 is made up of 15 amino acids. CDR1 and CDR2 (germline): SEHNR, FQNEAQ (reference sequence). CDR3 DNA sequence: TGTGCCAGCAGCCAAGGGGTCGGGAGACAGTACGAGCAGTACTTC. Its protein product is CASSQGVGRQYEQYF.

V is TRBV7-6 and J is TRBJ2-7, with D tentatively TRBD2 (5 bases). The germline V gene has CDR1 SGHVS and CDR2 FNYEAQ. The V end was cut by 5 bases, the J end by 2 bases, with 16 bases between. This CDR3 contains 15 residues. The CDR3 region is CASSIKPGTPYEQYF. CDR3 nucleotide sequence: TGTGCCAGCAGCATTAAGCCGGGAACACCCTACGAGCAGTACTTC.

CDR3 loop: CASRPSWGVVGYTF. The CDR3, as DNA: TGTGCCAGCCGACCCTCTTGGGGGGTAGTTGGCTACACCTTC. The rearrangement joins TRBV6-5 to TRBJ1-2; TRBD1 is a possible D gene (5 bases). This CDR3 is built from 14 residues. Germline CDR1 is MNHEY and CDR2 is SVGAGI. Trimming cost V 8 bases and J 7 bases, with 20 bases left between them.

The chain carries TRBV28 and TRBJ1-5, with TRBD1 as a possible D gene (5 bases). The length of the CDR3 is 13 residues. V was pared by 7 bases and J by 6 bases, with 13 bases between. Germline CDR1 and CDR2: MDHEN and SYDVKM. CDR3 region: CASTQERGQPQHF. The CDR3 nucleotides read TGTGCCAGCACCCAGGAAAGGGGTCAGCCCCAGCATTTT.

V gene TRBV29-1 combines with J gene TRBJ2-3, with TRBD2 as a possible D gene (5 bases). Germline V CDR1 and CDR2: SQVTM, ANQGSEA. This CDR3 contains 14 residues. V shed 0 bases and J shed 0 bases, with 7 bases lying between them. CDR3 sequence reads: CSVEDWTSTDTQYF. The CDR3 DNA follows: TGCAGCGTTGAAGACTGGACTAGCACAGATACGCAGTATTTT.

The chain combines TRBV2 with TRBJ1-1; no definite D call. V lost 4 bases and J 5 bases, leaving 14 bases between the germline ends. The CDR3 is 14 amino acids. Germline CDR1 is SNHLY and CDR2 is FYNNEI. The CDR3 protein is CASSVGFSRTEAFF. The CDR3 DNA follows: TGTGCCAGCAGTGTGGGCTTTAGTAGGACTGAAGCTTTCTTT.

The chain links TRBV7-9 to TRBJ2-1; 14 bases are a match to TRBD2. The ends lost 6 bases at V and 8 bases at J; junction bases unmatched: 9. The CDR3 totals 16 residues. Germline CDR1 and CDR2: SEHNR and FQNEAQ (reference sequence). DNA of the CDR3: TGTGCCAGCAGTCGACTAGCGGGAGGGCCGGTTTATGAGCAGTTCTTC. It encodes CASSRLAGGPVYEQFF.